The clone carrying this T cell receptor (beta chain) is medium-sized within its sample. Its matching antigen is unknown. The length of the CDR3 is 20 residues. Germline loops: CDR1 MGHRA, CDR2 YSYEKL. The germline V and J ends were trimmed by 2 bases and 2 bases, with 25 bases remaining between them. A heparinised blood draw that averaged roughly 120 mL was obtained once from each donor. Expressed TCRB transcripts got sequenced, as all isolated RNA was reverse transcribed. TCRdb keeps only in-frame clones here, not all; method: immunoSEQ multiplex PCR. The data contain about 320,000 clones, 14% of them singletons. The data were obtained in a study of beta chain features in type 1 diabetes. Across the whole study: All of the samples together had 107,917,701 sorted cells examined.

Study findings and constraints: cDNA-based reads could over-represent cells with high TCR expression.

The receptor was derived from a man younger than 45 in good health. This rearrangement joins TRBV4-1 to TRBJ2-1, with D unclear. The material sequenced was central memory CD4+ T cells from blood. CDR3 protein: CASSQSPASGFSNAYNEQFF. DNA of the CDR3: TGCGCCAGCAGCCAATCGCCCGCGTCGGGTTTTAGCAATGCCTACAATGAGCAGTTCTTC.